The sequence of this T cell receptor beta chain was determined in a study of technical replicates of blood from a handful of donors (dated by TCRdb to the late 2010s). The CDR3 contains 13 residues, cysteine and phenylalanine counted. Just CDR3 DNA is preserved here, 39 bases in frame from base 1. The germline V gene yields KGHSH for CDR1 and LQKENI for CDR2. V and J lose 3 bases and 3 bases, and a span of 8 bases separates them. Library construction relied on the immunoSEQ multiplex PCR assay. TCRdb mirrors the immuneACCESS table, restricted to in-frame sequences. Some clones are absent from its copies; in checked studies, under half trace to an unresolved V gene, and the reason for the others is unknown. This sample gives tens of thousands of clones in total; about 97% of them show up just once. The top ten hold under 0.3% of the sample. As for this clone: Its antigen specificity is not known. No clone much larger than this one lies a single base away; base qualities are absent.

The V gene is TRBV18 and the J gene is TRBJ1-1; TRBD1 is a weak D gene call, 5 bases matching. This receptor was taken from a human donor in good health. Sequencing was performed on T cells isolated from PBMCs. Here is the DNA: TGTGCCAGCTCACCCGACAGTTACACTGAAGCTTTCTTT. It is translated as CASSPDSYTEAFF.